The 11 T cell receptor beta chains below were found in one sample sequenced in a study of post-analysis software for immune sequencing data. Libraries were made from TCR beta cDNA, and they carried unique molecular identifiers. One entry per CDR3 protein, called by TCRdb with MiXCR from the PCR reads. The profile covers 150,000 or so distinct CDR3 sequences, with under 40% appearing a single time and 25% to 35% taken by the ten largest. Sequencing was performed on blood, taken after autologous hematopoietic stem cell transplantation. The source of these receptors is a girl under 18 with multiple sclerosis.

The rearrangement joins TRBV7-8 to TRBJ2-7; D possibly corresponds to TRBD1 (6 bases). Germline values: CDR1 SGHVS, CDR2 FQNEAQ. Trimming took off 1 base at V and 6 bases at J, with 13 bases between the two ends. This CDR3 spans 14 amino acids. The CDR3 loop is CASSLERQGLEQYF. The DNA for the CDR3 is TGTGCCAGCAGCTTAGAGCGTCAGGGGCTCGAGCAGTACTTC.

A word on this clonotype: Just one base apart from a much larger clone, this may be a read error. The chain is built from TRBV5-1 and TRBJ1-4; D is perhaps TRBD1 (6 bases). The CDR3 length is 14 residues. Between the trimmed V and J ends, which lost 3 bases and 8 bases, there was a span of 14 bases. Germline V CDR1 and CDR2: SGHRS, YFSETQ. The DNA of the CDR3 is TGCGCCAGCAGCTCATTCGGGACATCGGAAAAACTGTTTTTT. This encodes CASSSFGTSEKLFF.

The DNA of the CDR3 is TGCGCCAGCAGTGACCCACTCACTGAAGCTTTCTTT. This codes for CASSDPLTEAFF. The rearrangement uses TRBV10-2 and TRBJ1-1; D is ambiguous. This CDR3 comprises 12 residues. Germline V CDR1 and CDR2: WSHSY, SAAADI. V lost 3 bases and J 4 bases, leaving 6 bases between the germline ends.

J is TRBJ2-5 and V is TRBV18; 10 bases are shared with TRBD1. This CDR3 comprises 15 residues. Losses at the gene ends were 5 bases for V and 2 bases for J; bases not matched to a gene: 5. Germline CDR1 reads KGHSH; CDR2 reads LQKENI. Here the CDR3 reads CASSDRDRGQETQYF. In DNA form, the CDR3 reads TGTGCCAGCTCAGACCGGGACAGGGGACAAGAGACCCAGTACTTC.

The table lists this clonotype with a few counts. The chain recombines TRBV15 with TRBJ2-7; 11 nucleotides agree with TRBD2. Trimming at V came to 5 bases and at J to 4 bases, leaving 7 bases not matched to a gene. Germline CDR1 and CDR2: LNHNV and YYDKDF (reference sequence). This CDR3 is 15 amino acids long. CDR3 loop: CATSLPGTSGYEQYF. As DNA, the CDR3 is TGTGCCACCAGCTTACCCGGGACTAGCGGTTACGAGCAGTACTTC.

As to this clonotype: Relative to the germline gene, one junction end is altered; a read error may explain this. The chain is built from TRBV7-9 and TRBJ2-5; 11 bases map to TRBD1. This CDR3 comprises 16 residues. Germline-derived CDR1 and CDR2 are SEHNR and FQNEAQ (reference sequence). The CDR3 loop reads CVSSRGFGQGATEQYF. In DNA, the CDR3 is TGTGTCAGCAGCAGAGGTTTCGGACAGGGGGCGACTGAGCAGTACTTC.

This clonotype was detected a few times. The J gene is TRBJ2-1, the V gene TRBV9, with 9 nucleotides matching TRBD2. In germline, CDR1 is SGDLS, CDR2 YYNGEE. CDR3 size: 15 residues. Losses at the gene ends were 4 bases for V and 4 bases for J; bases not matched to a gene: 6. CDR3 amino acids: CASSTSGLLYNEQFF. For the CDR3, the DNA is TGTGCCAGCAGCACTAGCGGGCTTCTTTACAATGAGCAGTTCTTC.

The J gene is TRBJ2-3, the V gene TRBV7-3, with D possibly TRBD2 on 5 matching bases. There are 14 residues in the CDR3. Germline V gene lookup returns CDR1 SGHTA and CDR2 FQGTGA. The V end lost 4 bases, the J end lost 0 bases, and 8 bases lay between the germline ends. The CDR3 sequence is CASSSGVSTDTQYF. The CDR3 DNA is TGTGCCAGCAGCTCCGGGGTCAGCACAGATACGCAGTATTTT.

The table lists this clonotype with many counts. V usage is TRBV5-6 and J usage is TRBJ1-5; D not certain. The germline V gene has CDR1 SGHDT and CDR2 YYEEEE. The CDR3 runs 15 residues. V was shortened by 0 bases and J by 4 bases, with 11 bases between the two germline ends. The CDR3 sequence is CASSLAGSSNQPQHF. In DNA form, the CDR3 reads TGTGCCAGCAGCTTGGCCGGGTCTTCAAATCAGCCCCAGCATTTT.

This chain connects TRBV12-3 or TRBV12-4 to TRBJ2-5; no reliable D call. The J call is uncertain, as TRBJ2-7 better fits the DNA end. The CDR3 consists of 16 residues. The CDR3, as DNA: TGTGCCAGCAGTGGCCGGATGAAACCTTGGGACTACGAGCAGTACTTC. Translation gives CASSGRMKPWDYEQYF.

This clonotype was counted a few times. The chain has TRBV7-9 and TRBJ2-5, with 10 bases identical to TRBD2. The germline gives CDR1 SEHNR, CDR2 FQNEAQ (reference sequence). This CDR3 has 17 amino acids. J lost 2 bases, V lost 5 bases, and 11 bases had no gene match. This CDR3 reads CASSNSAGTSAQETQYF. CDR3 in DNA: TGTGCCAGCAGCAATTCCGCCGGGACTAGCGCTCAAGAGACCCAGTACTTC.